These T cell receptor beta chains were read from a single sample in a study of OX40 agonist ivuxolimab in advanced cancers. Libraries were prepared by immunoSEQ multiplex PCR; TCRdb keeps only in-frame clonotypes and omits some of them. The data show tens of thousands of clones, with 70% to 90% seen just once and about 2% held by the top ten. The sample here was CD4+ or CD8+ T cells sorted from blood, taken in a trial of the OX40 agonist ivuxolimab. These receptors originate from an adult with an advanced solid tumor such as melanoma, head and neck, liver or kidney cancer. Both conserved end residues are part of each CDR3. A D gene is named only where the DNA matches it firmly. Size is stated for part of the rows, as once, few or many counts, or as a class when the clone is expanded.

>TRBJ2-7|few|-|TRBV2
CASSDWIEQYF
TGTGCCAGCAGTGATTGGATCGAGCAGTACTTC
>TRBJ2-5|few|-|TRBV21-1
CASSYTGDQETQYF
TGTGCCAGCAGCTATACGGGAGACCAAGAGACCCAGTACTTC
>TRBJ2-7|-|-|TRBV6-5
CASGMGPQYEQYF
TGTGCCAGCGGGATGGGGCCACAGTACGAGCAGTACTTC
>TRBJ2-3|-|-|TRBV5-6
CASSRDADTQYF
TGTGCCAGCAGCAGGGATGCAGATACGCAGTATTTT
>TRBJ2-5|-|-|TRBV5-4
CASSHGLEEVTQYF
TGTGCCAGCAGCCATGGGCTAGAGGAGGTGACCCAGTACTTC
>TRBJ2-5|-|-|TRBV5-1
CASSPQGGEQETQYF
TGCGCCAGCAGCCCCCAGGGGGGGGAGCAAGAGACCCAGTACTTC
>TRBJ2-5|-|TRBD1|TRBV6-5
CASSGGTGGFGTQYF
TGTGCCAGCAGTGGCGGGACAGGGGGCTTTGGGACCCAGTACTTC
>TRBJ2-3|-|TRBD2|TRBV5-6
CASSRGLAGFTDTQYF
TGTGCCAGCAGCCGGGGACTAGCGGGTTTCACAGATACGCAGTATTTT
>TRBJ2-3|once|-|TRBV7-9
CASSPIMDYTSTDTQYF
TGTGCCAGCAGCCCGATCATGGACTACACTAGCACAGATACGCAGTATTTT
>TRBJ2-3|-|-|TRBV29-1
CSVEETATDTQYF
TGCAGCGTTGAAGAAACAGCCACAGATACGCAGTATTTT
>TRBJ2-5|-|-|TRBV5-1
CASSLGLGQGETQYF
TGCGCCAGCAGCTTGGGGTTAGGGCAGGGTGAGACCCAGTACTTC
>TRBJ1-3|-|-|TRBV10-3
CAISGGNTIYF
TGTGCCATCAGCGGAGGAAACACCATATATTTT
>TRBJ2-7|-|-|TRBV6-5
CASRGDGGEQYF
TGTGCCAGCAGAGGGGACGGGGGCGAGCAGTACTTC
>TRBJ1-4|few|-|TRBV6-1
CASSDGSLNEKLFF
TGTGCCAGCAGTGATGGGTCCCTTAATGAAAAACTGTTTTTT
>TRBJ2-7|-|-|TRBV6-4
CASSDSSRAPYEQYF
TGTGCCAGCAGTGATTCTTCCCGGGCCCCCTACGAGCAGTACTTC
>TRBJ2-3|-|TRBD1|TRBV28
CASSSDRGEDTQYF
TGTGCCAGCAGTTCCGACAGGGGGGAGGATACGCAGTATTTT
>TRBJ2-3|-|-|TRBV6-1
CASRDRGGGDTQYF
TGTGCCAGCAGGGATCGGGGAGGAGGAGATACGCAGTATTTT
>TRBJ1-2|-|-|TRBV21-1
CASRNLGTGAHGYTF
TGTGCCAGCAGGAATCTGGGGACAGGGGCACATGGCTACACCTTC
>TRBJ2-7|few|TRBD2|TRBV19
CASSLQGLAGYEQYF
TGTGCCAGTAGTCTTCAGGGACTAGCGGGCTACGAGCAGTACTTC
>TRBJ1-5|-|-|TRBV25-1
CASSDSFPGQPQHF
TGTGCCAGCAGTGACTCCTTCCCGGGACAGCCCCAGCATTTT
>TRBJ2-7|-|-|TRBV19
CASSLRATDTYEQYF
TGTGCCAGTAGTCTCCGGGCCACGGACACCTACGAGCAGTACTTC
>TRBJ2-1|-|-|TRBV11-1
CASSLFNSGNEQFF
TGTGCCAGCAGCTTATTTAATAGCGGCAATGAGCAGTTCTTC
>TRBJ2-1|few|TRBD2|TRBV19
CASSTDRLAGVNNEQFF
TGTGCCAGTAGTACAGACAGACTAGCGGGAGTCAACAATGAGCAGTTCTTC
>TRBJ2-4|-|TRBD1|TRBV11-2
CASSPRTGGDGNIQYF
TGTGCCAGCAGCCCACGGACAGGGGGTGATGGAAACATTCAGTACTTC
>TRBJ2-1|-|TRBD1|TRBV5-1
CASSFLPPGQGYNEQFF
TGCGCCAGCAGCTTCCTACCGCCGGGACAGGGGTACAATGAGCAGTTCTTC
>TRBJ1-1|once|TRBD1|TRBV5-1
CASSLAAGGANTEAFF
TGCGCCAGCAGCTTGGCGGCAGGGGGTGCGAACACTGAAGCTTTCTTT
>TRBJ2-7|few|-|TRBV4-2
CASSQDSSTTTKEQYF
TGTGCCAGCAGCCAAGATAGTAGCACAACCACTAAGGAGCAGTACTTC
>TRBJ2-5|once|TRBD1|TRBV5-8
CASRYRGPETQYF
TGTGCCAGCAGATACAGGGGTCCAGAGACCCAGTACTTC
>TRBJ2-2|once|TRBD2|TRBV19
CASRTGGGTGELFF
TGTGCCAGTAGGACGGGAGGAGGGACCGGGGAGCTGTTTTTT
>TRBJ2-3|few|-|TRBV21-1
CASSNPSCRGRTSTDTQYF
TGTGCCAGCAGCAACCCTTCATGTCGGGGGCGGACTAGCACAGATACGCAGTATTTT
>TRBJ2-3|-|TRBD2|TRBV5-1
CASSPGVAGADTQYF
TGCGCCAGCAGCCCCGGTGTAGCGGGAGCCGATACGCAGTATTTT
>TRBJ2-5|-|-|TRBV19
CASSPSVGSGETQYF
TGTGCCAGTAGTCCCTCCGTCGGGTCAGGAGAGACCCAGTACTTC
>TRBJ2-7|-|-|TRBV12-2
CASRSTGTGGTSAHSYEQYF
TGTGCAAGTCGCTCCACCGGGACAGGGGGGACTAGCGCCCACTCCTACGAGCAGTACTTC
>TRBJ1-1|-|-|TRBV28
CASSLWENTEAFF
TGTGCCAGCAGTTTATGGGAGAACACTGAAGCTTTCTTT
>TRBJ2-7|-|TRBD2|TRBV18
CASSPSTSGRNEQYF
TGTGCCAGCTCACCAAGTACTAGCGGGAGAAACGAGCAGTACTTC
>TRBJ2-3|-|TRBD2|TRBV5-1
CASSSGLAGGTDTQYF
TGCGCCAGCAGCTCTGGACTAGCGGGAGGGACAGATACGCAGTATTTT
>TRBJ1-2|-|-|TRBV6-1
CASSLRGDGYTF
TGTGCCAGCAGCCTTCGCGGGGATGGCTACACCTTC
>TRBJ2-7|-|TRBD1|TRBV18
CASSAGTGIFYEQYF
TGTGCCAGCTCAGCCGGGACAGGGATTTTCTACGAGCAGTACTTC
>TRBJ2-2|-|-|TRBV6-1
CASRTDSWSTGELFF
TGTGCCAGCAGAACAGACAGTTGGTCCACCGGGGAGCTGTTTTTT
>TRBJ2-3|-|-|TRBV30
CAWGPGGADTQYF
TGTGCCTGGGGGCCGGGGGGCGCAGATACGCAGTATTTT
>TRBJ2-7|-|-|TRBV6-8
CASSQGGEAYEQYF
TGTGCCAGCAGTCAGGGGGGGGAAGCCTACGAGCAGTACTTC
>TRBJ2-1|-|TRBD2|TRBV6-1
CASASSGTYNEQFF
TGTGCCAGCGCTTCTAGCGGCACCTACAATGAGCAGTTCTTC
>TRBJ1-3|-|-|TRBV5-1
CASSLAGAISGNTIYF
TGCGCCAGCAGCTTGGCTGGGGCAATCTCTGGAAACACCATATATTTT
>TRBJ2-5|-|TRBD2|TRBV7-8
CASSLAPGGETQYF
TGTGCCAGCAGCTTAGCTCCGGGAGGGGAGACCCAGTACTTC
>TRBJ1-2|-|TRBD1|TRBV6-1
CASSDLQGVGGYTF
TGTGCCAGCAGTGATTTACAGGGGGTCGGTGGCTACACCTTC
>TRBJ2-7|-|TRBD1|TRBV10-3
CAISGGTGSSYEQYF
TGTGCCATCAGTGGCGGGACAGGGAGCTCCTACGAGCAGTACTTC
>TRBJ2-7|-|-|TRBV14
CASSQELWGVQYF
TGTGCCAGCAGCCAAGAGCTATGGGGAGTGCAGTACTTC
>TRBJ1-5|-|TRBD1|TRBV18
CASSPDRASNQPQHF
TGTGCCAGCTCCCCGGACAGGGCGAGCAATCAGCCCCAGCATTTT
>TRBJ2-1|-|TRBD1|TRBV14
CASSQVTGRDEQFF
TGTGCCAGCAGCCAAGTGACAGGGAGAGATGAGCAGTTCTTC
>TRBJ2-4|-|-|TRBV6-5
CASSPKPSGKNIQYF
TGTGCCAGCAGTCCTAAGCCCTCGGGCAAAAACATTCAGTACTTC
>TRBJ2-7|-|TRBD2|TRBV27
CASSRGVYHYEQYF
TGTGCCAGCAGCCGGGGGGTCTACCACTACGAGCAGTACTTC
>TRBJ2-5|-|TRBD1|TRBV6-5
CASSYAGQGGETQYF
TGTGCCAGCAGTTACGCGGGACAGGGAGGAGAGACCCAGTACTTC
>TRBJ2-5|once|TRBD2|TRBV5-1
CASSRTSGPQETQYF
TGCGCCAGCAGCCGGACTAGCGGTCCCCAAGAGACCCAGTACTTC
>TRBJ2-7|-|-|TRBV18
CASSREQGGSHEQYF
TGTGCCAGCTCCCGGGAGCAGGGTGGAAGCCACGAGCAGTACTTC
>TRBJ2-4|-|TRBD1|TRBV5-6
CASSPGTGSNIQYF
TGTGCCAGCAGCCCCGGGACAGGGAGTAACATTCAGTACTTC
>TRBJ2-7|once|-|TRBV12-5
CASGPPDTPYEQYF
TGTGCTAGTGGTCCGCCGGATACACCCTACGAGCAGTACTTC
>TRBJ2-1|-|-|TRBV7-9
CASSISIEQFF
TGTGCCAGCAGCATAAGTATCGAGCAGTTCTTC